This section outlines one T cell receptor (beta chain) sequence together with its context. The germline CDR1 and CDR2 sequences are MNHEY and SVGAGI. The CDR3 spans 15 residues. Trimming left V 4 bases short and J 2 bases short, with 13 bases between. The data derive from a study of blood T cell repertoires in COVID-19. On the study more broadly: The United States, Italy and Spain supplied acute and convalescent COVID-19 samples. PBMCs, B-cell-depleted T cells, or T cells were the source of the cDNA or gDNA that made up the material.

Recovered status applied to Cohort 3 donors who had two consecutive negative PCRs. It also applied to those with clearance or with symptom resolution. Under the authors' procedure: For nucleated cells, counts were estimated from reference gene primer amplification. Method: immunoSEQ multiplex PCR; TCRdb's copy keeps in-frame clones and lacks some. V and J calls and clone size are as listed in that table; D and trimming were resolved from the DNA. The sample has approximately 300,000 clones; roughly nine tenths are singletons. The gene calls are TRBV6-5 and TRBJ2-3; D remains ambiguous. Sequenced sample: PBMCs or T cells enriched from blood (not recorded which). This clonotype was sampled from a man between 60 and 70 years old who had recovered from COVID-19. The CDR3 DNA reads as TGTGCCAGCAGTTCTCCCTCCCCCCCCACAGATACGCAGTATTTT. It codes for CASSSPSPPTDTQYF.